A single sample gave rise to the 7 T cell receptor beta chains below, sequenced in a study of cytomegalovirus exposure and HLA in healthy donors. 60 Vbeta and 13 Jbeta primers were used in PCR. Libraries were prepared by immunoSEQ multiplex PCR; TCRdb keeps only in-frame clonotypes and omits some of them. Of more than 95,000 clones in the sample, around 60% were seen once. The sequenced sample was PBMCs. These TCRs come from a man aged 55-75 years in good health and CMV-seronegative.

This clone was recorded a few times. Germline and junction disagree at one end, which may indicate a read error. This sequence joins TRBV10-1 and TRBJ2-7; D possibly corresponds to TRBD2 (5 bases). Germline assignment: CDR1 WNHNN and CDR2 SYGVQD (reference sequence). The CDR3 covers 15 residues. Written as DNA, the CDR3 is TGCGCCAGCAGTGAGTTCACTGGAGGACCTTCCCTCATCAACTTC. This gives the protein CASSEFTGGPSLINF.

The rearrangement links TRBV7-2 to TRBJ2-7, with 7 bases aligning to TRBD2. The J segment lost 3 bases and the V segment lost 1 base, leaving 12 bases of the junction unmatched. The V gene's germline CDR1 is SGHTA and CDR2 FQGNSA. The CDR3 runs to 17 residues. The CDR3 sequence: CASSLGVAGLIHYEQYF. For the CDR3, the DNA is TGTGCCAGCAGCTTAGGAGTAGCGGGTCTCATCCACTACGAGCAGTACTTC. Looking up the rest from reference TRBV7-2 and TRBJ2-7 gives the full variable domain: GAGVSQSPSNKVTEKGKDVELRCDPISGHTALYWYRQSLGQGLEFLIYFQGNSAPDKSGLPSDRFSAERTGGSVSTLTIQRTQQEDSAVYLCASSLGVAGLIHYEQYFGPGTRLTVT.

The chain links TRBV11-2 to TRBJ2-2; TRBD2 aligns across 13 bases. Per the germline V gene, CDR1 is SGHAT and CDR2 is FQNNGV. Trimming removed 6 bases from V and 5 bases from J; junction bases left unmatched: 9. CDR3 length: 17 amino acids. The CDR3 DNA reads TGTGCCAGCAGGACCACTAGCGGGGGGGCCGTTACCGGGGAGCTGTTTTTT. Amino acids: CASRTTSGGAVTGELFF.

Only a few counts were recorded for this clone. The V call is TRBV5-4, the J call TRBJ2-2; the match to TRBD2 covers 9 bases. This CDR3 has 15 residues. CDR1 is SGHNT, CDR2 YYREEE, per germline (reference sequence). Trimming took 4 bases from V and 2 from J; bases not matched to a gene: 3. CDR3 amino acids: CASSLLAGNTGELFF. As DNA, the CDR3 is TGTGCCAGCAGCCTTCTAGCGGGAAACACCGGGGAGCTGTTTTTT.

This clone showed up just a few times. This chain links TRBV7-9 with TRBJ1-2; TRBD1 matches 7 bases. Per germline, CDR1 SEHNR and CDR2 FQNEAQ (reference sequence). Trimming removed 0 bases from V and 3 bases from J; junction bases left unmatched: 1. This CDR3 is built from 14 residues. Here the CDR3 reads CASSLAGQDYGYTF. The CDR3, as DNA: TGTGCCAGCAGCTTAGCAGGACAGGACTATGGCTACACCTTC.

The gene calls are TRBV7-3 and TRBJ1-6; D uncertain. The germline gives CDR1 SGHTA, CDR2 FQGTGA. The CDR3 has 15 residues. V was cut by 3 bases and J by 1 base, with 7 bases left in between. CDR3 sequence: CASSFRGSYNSPLHF. CDR3 nucleotides: TGTGCCAGCAGCTTCCGGGGTTCCTATAATTCACCCCTCCACTTT.

This clone was seen once. The chain has TRBV5-1 and TRBJ2-3, with TRBD2 matching 10 bases. Germline V gives CDR1 SGHRS, CDR2 YFSETQ. The CDR3 loop spans 17 amino acids. Trimming at V came to 1 base and at J to 4 bases, leaving 9 bases not matched to a gene. In DNA form, the CDR3 reads TGCGCCAGCAGCTTGCATCCTAGCGGGAGATCATCAGATACGCAGTATTTT. Amino acid sequence: CASSLHPSGRSSDTQYF.